This T cell receptor beta chain emerged from a study of cytomegalovirus exposure and HLA in healthy donors. The PCR contained 60 Vbeta and 13 Jbeta primers. Sequencing was performed with immunoSEQ multiplex PCR; in TCRdb, only in-frame clones are kept and a portion is missing. The sample lists some 220,000 clones, around 80% seen once, with about 2.5% in the top ten. Trimming shortened V by 1 base and J by 7 bases, and 4 bases separated the two germline ends. Germline lookup yields CDR1 SNHLY and CDR2 FYNNEI. This CDR3 region has 11 residues. This TCR derives from a woman in her sixties in good health and CMV-seropositive. The chain combines TRBV2 with TRBJ1-2; unclear D gene. Sequences were obtained from PBMCs. The CDR3 bases are TGTGCCAGCAGTGAAGTCCTTGGCTACACCTTC. Protein product: CASSEVLGYTF.